These T cell receptor beta chains were read from a single sample in a study of blood T cell repertoires in COVID-19. Profiled with immunoSEQ multiplex PCR; TCRdb holds only in-frame clones, not every one. The profile covers approximately 270,000 clones, with 85% to 90% appearing a single time and around 1.9% taken by the ten largest. Sequencing was carried out using PBMCs or T cells enriched from blood (not recorded which). These receptors were collected from a woman in her fifties or sixties who had recovered from COVID-19. CDR3s include the opening cysteine and the closing phenylalanine or tryptophan. The D gene is left open where the match is weak. Not every row has a clone size; where given, it reads once, few, many or a size class.

cdr3_nt,cdr3_aa,d_call,j_call,v_call,clone_size
TGTGCCAGCAGCGCAGGAGGAGTGGGAGAGCAGTACTTC,CASSAGGVGEQYF,.,TRBJ2-7,TRBV9,.
TGTGCCAGCAGCTTGGGCCAGGGGGTCAACTATGGCTACACCTTC,CASSLGQGVNYGYTF,TRBD1,TRBJ1-2,TRBV5-4,.
TGTGCCAGAAGCTTGGGAGTAGCGGCTACCTACGAGCAGTACTTC,CARSLGVAATYEQYF,.,TRBJ2-7,TRBV5-3,.
TGCGCCAGCAGCCAAGAAGGGAGGGGTACCTACAATGAGCAGTTCTTC,CASSQEGRGTYNEQFF,TRBD2,TRBJ2-1,TRBV4-1,.
TGTGCCAGCAGCAAAGGAGGGTCCCCAGCTCGGGGTTTAGCCAAAAACATTCAGTACTTC,CASSKGGSPARGLAKNIQYF,.,TRBJ2-4,TRBV21-1,.
TGCGCCAGCAGCCCCGGGACAGGGGCGTATCAGCCCCAGCATTTT,CASSPGTGAYQPQHF,TRBD1,TRBJ1-5,TRBV4-1,.
TGTGCCAGCAGCTTAGGACAGGGTAAAACTTCTGGGGCCAACGTCCTGACTTTC,CASSLGQGKTSGANVLTF,TRBD1,TRBJ2-6,TRBV11-3,.
TGTGCCAGCTCGCAAACTAGCGGGAGGGAGGGCGAGCAGTACTTC,CASSQTSGREGEQYF,TRBD2,TRBJ2-7,TRBV18,.
TGTGCCAGCAGCGGGGGGACTGGTTCCTACAATGAGCAGTTCTTC,CASSGGTGSYNEQFF,.,TRBJ2-1,TRBV9,.
TGTGCCAGCAGTTTTCAGGACAGGGGGGAGCAGTACTTC,CASSFQDRGEQYF,TRBD1,TRBJ2-7,TRBV12-3/TRBV12-4,few
TGTGCCAGCAGGGGACCTAGCGGGAGCTCCTACGAGCAGTACTTC,CASRGPSGSSYEQYF,TRBD2,TRBJ2-7,TRBV6-5,few
TGTGCCAGTTCCAAGGACTCGTCCGTTTACAATGAGCAGTTCTTC,CASSKDSSVYNEQFF,.,TRBJ2-1,TRBV19,.
TGTGCCAGCAGCTTCACAGGGCCCGGGGCCAACGTCCTGACTTTC,CASSFTGPGANVLTF,.,TRBJ2-6,TRBV7-3,few
TGTGCCAGTAGTGCGGGACAGCAGAATTCGGCCCAGCATTTT,CASSAGQQNSAQHF,TRBD1,TRBJ1-5,TRBV19,.
TGTGCCAGCAGTTTATTCCAGGCAGCACAGACGTTCTTC,CASSLFQAAQTFF,.,TRBJ2-1,TRBV28,.
TGTGCCAGTGCCGTCTGGAGGCCCCAGCATTTT,CASAVWRPQHF,.,TRBJ1-5,TRBV19,.
TGTGCCAGTAGTATCGCGGGCCAAGAGACCCAGTACTTC,CASSIAGQETQYF,.,TRBJ2-5,TRBV19,few
TGTGCCAGCTGGCGCGGGGCTGCGGGCCTTCCTGGCTACACCTTC,CASWRGAAGLPGYTF,.,TRBJ1-2,TRBV19,.
TGTGCCAGCTCTCGCGACTCGGGCGAGCAGTACTTC,CASSRDSGEQYF,.,TRBJ2-7,TRBV18,few
TGTGCCAGCACCACGACAGGGCGCTACGAGCAGTACTTC,CASTTTGRYEQYF,TRBD1,TRBJ2-7,TRBV28,.
TGTGCCACCAGTGAGACAGGGGCTCGGGGCTACACCTTC,CATSETGARGYTF,TRBD1,TRBJ1-2,TRBV24-1,.
TGTGCCAGCAGCCTCAGGGGGGTTGACTATGGCTACACCTTC,CASSLRGVDYGYTF,TRBD1,TRBJ1-2,TRBV27,.
TGTGCCACCAGTGACCCACGGGGGGCCGGGGAGCTGTTTTTT,CATSDPRGAGELFF,TRBD2,TRBJ2-2,TRBV24-1,.
TGCGCCAGCAGCTTGACAGTTAACACTGAAGCTTTCTTT,CASSLTVNTEAFF,.,TRBJ1-1,TRBV5-1,few
TGTGCCAGCAGCCGCGACAGGTCGAACACTGAAGCTTTCTTT,CASSRDRSNTEAFF,.,TRBJ1-1,TRBV7-8,.
TGTGCCACCAGGGACATACTCACAGATACGCAGTATTTT,CATRDILTDTQYF,.,TRBJ2-3,TRBV24-1,.
TGTGCCAGCAGCGTAGTTAGTGGGGACACTGAGCAGTTCTTC,CASSVVSGDTEQFF,.,TRBJ2-1,TRBV9,.
TGTGCCTGGAGTGTAGGACTAGCGGGAAGTTACCACGAGCAGTACTTC,CAWSVGLAGSYHEQYF,TRBD2,TRBJ2-7,TRBV30,.
TGCGCCAGCAGCCAAGATATGACAGGGACAGGGAGTCAGCCCCAGCATTTT,CASSQDMTGTGSQPQHF,TRBD1,TRBJ1-5,TRBV4-1,few
TGTGCCACCCAAGCCGGGGGTCAGGCAGATACGCAGTATTTT,CATQAGGQADTQYF,.,TRBJ2-3,TRBV28,.
TGTGCCAGCGGAATGGACAGGAGGGTCTATGGCTACACCTTC,CASGMDRRVYGYTF,TRBD1,TRBJ1-2,TRBV28,.
TGTGCCAGCAGCCAAGTTGGACAGGCCTATGGCTACACCTTC,CASSQVGQAYGYTF,TRBD1,TRBJ1-2,TRBV4-2,.
TGTGCCAGCAAACAGACTAGCGGGAGGACCGGGGAGCTGTTTTTT,CASKQTSGRTGELFF,TRBD2,TRBJ2-2,TRBV2,.
TGTGCCACCAGTGATCCCGTAACCTACGAGCAGTACTTC,CATSDPVTYEQYF,.,TRBJ2-7,TRBV24-1,.
TGTGCCAGCACCGGGGGGCGTGAATCACCCCTCCACTTT,CASTGGRESPLHF,.,TRBJ1-6,TRBV28,.
TGCGCCAGCAGCTTGATCCCGGGAGAGACCCAGTACTTC,CASSLIPGETQYF,.,TRBJ2-5,TRBV5-1,.
TGTGCCAGCCTACAAAGGGGGTTCTTACTTGGCTACACCTTC,CASLQRGFLLGYTF,.,TRBJ1-2,TRBV28,.
TGTGCCAGCTCACCGCCGACAGGTACTGGGGCCAACGTCCTGACTTTC,CASSPPTGTGANVLTF,.,TRBJ2-6,TRBV18,.
TGTGCCAGCAGCCAGGGGCTTGCTTCACCCCTCCACTTT,CASSQGLASPLHF,.,TRBJ1-6,TRBV6-5,.
TGTGCTGGACAGGGACGGGCTGGCACAGATACGCAGTATTTT,CAGQGRAGTDTQYF,TRBD1,TRBJ2-3,TRBV30,.